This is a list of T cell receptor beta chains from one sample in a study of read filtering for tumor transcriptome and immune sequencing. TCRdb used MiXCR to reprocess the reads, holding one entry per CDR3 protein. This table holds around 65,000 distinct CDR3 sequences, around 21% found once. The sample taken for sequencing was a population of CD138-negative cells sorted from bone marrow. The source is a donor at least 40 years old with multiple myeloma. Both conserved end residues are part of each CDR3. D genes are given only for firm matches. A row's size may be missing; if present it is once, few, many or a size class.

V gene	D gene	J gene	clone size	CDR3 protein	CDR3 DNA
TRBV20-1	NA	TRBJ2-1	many	CSVSSGRPEQFF	TGCAGTGTTTCTTCGGGTAGGCCTGAGCAGTTCTTC
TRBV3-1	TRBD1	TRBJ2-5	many	CASSWGQQETQYF	TGTGCCAGCAGCTGGGGACAGCAAGAGACCCAGTACTTC
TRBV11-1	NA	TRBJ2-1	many	CASSLRGRTSTGQFF	TGTGCCAGCAGCTTACGGGGACGAACTTCAACGGGGCAGTTCTTC
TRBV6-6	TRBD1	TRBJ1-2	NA	CASSPRGTANYGYTF	TGTGCCAGCAGTCCACGGGGGACAGCCAACTATGGCTACACCTTC
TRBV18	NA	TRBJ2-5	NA	CASSPAPSETQYF	TGTGCCAGCTCACCGGCGCCCTCGGAGACCCAGTACTTC
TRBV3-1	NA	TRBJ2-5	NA	CASRPRTGQETQYF	TGTGCCAGCAGACCGAGAACAGGCCAAGAGACCCAGTACTTC
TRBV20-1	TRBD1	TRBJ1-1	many	CSAQDRGNTEAFF	TGCAGTGCCCAGGACAGGGGGAACACTGAAGCTTTCTTT
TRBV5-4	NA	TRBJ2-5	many	CASSLGQQETQYF	TGTGCCAGCAGCTTGGGACAGCAAGAGACCCAGTACTTC
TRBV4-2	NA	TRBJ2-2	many	CASSRAEGNGELFF	TGTGCCAGCAGCCGGGCCGAAGGCAACGGGGAGCTGTTTTTT
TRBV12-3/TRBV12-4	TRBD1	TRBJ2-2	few	CASSFFRDRNTGELFF	TGTGCCAGCAGTTTTTTTAGGGACAGAAACACCGGGGAGCTGTTTTTT
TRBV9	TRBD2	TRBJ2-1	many	CASSLRAGAGLNEQFF	TGTGCCAGCAGCTTACGAGCGGGAGCCGGCTTGAATGAGCAGTTCTTC
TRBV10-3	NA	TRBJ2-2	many	CAISASGELFF	TGTGCCATCAGTGCGTCCGGGGAGCTGTTTTTT
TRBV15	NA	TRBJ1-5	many	CATSSAGAGGHQPQHF	TGTGCCACCAGCAGCGCCGGGGCGGGGGGGCATCAGCCCCAGCATTTT
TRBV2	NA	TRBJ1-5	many	CASSERQLSNQPQHF	TGTGCCAGCAGTGAACGGCAGCTTAGCAATCAGCCCCAGCATTTT
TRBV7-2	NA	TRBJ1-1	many	CASSSLQGGTEAFF	TGTGCCAGCAGCTCCTTACAGGGAGGCACTGAAGCTTTCTTT
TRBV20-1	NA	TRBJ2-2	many	CSAKKYRNTGELFF	TGCAGTGCTAAAAAATACAGGAACACCGGGGAGCTGTTTTTT
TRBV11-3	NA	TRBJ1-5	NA	CASSSTEGGPQHF	TGTGCCAGCAGCTCCACAGAGGGGGGGCCCCAGCATTTT
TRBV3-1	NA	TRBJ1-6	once	CASSQGRVTSPLHF	TGTGCCAGCAGCCAAGGACGGGTTACCTCACCCCTCCACTTT
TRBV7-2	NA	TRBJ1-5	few	CASSLSNQRQPQHF	TGTGCCAGCAGCTTAAGTAATCAACGTCAGCCCCAGCATTTT